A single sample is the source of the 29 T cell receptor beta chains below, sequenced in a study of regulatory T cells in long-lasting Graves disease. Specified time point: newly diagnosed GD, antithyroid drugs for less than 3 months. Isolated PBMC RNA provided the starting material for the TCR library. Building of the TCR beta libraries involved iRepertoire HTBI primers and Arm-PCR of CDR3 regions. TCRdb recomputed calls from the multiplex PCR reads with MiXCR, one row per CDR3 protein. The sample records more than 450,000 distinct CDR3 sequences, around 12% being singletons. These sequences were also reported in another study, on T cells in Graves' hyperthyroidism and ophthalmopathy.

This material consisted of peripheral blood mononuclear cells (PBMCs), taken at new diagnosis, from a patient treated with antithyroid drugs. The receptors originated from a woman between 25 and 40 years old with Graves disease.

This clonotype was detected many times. Written as DNA, the CDR3 is TGTGCCAGCAGCTTTAGTTCGACAGTGAACACCGGGGAGCTGTTTTTT. Its translation is CASSFSSTVNTGELFF. The chain is built from TRBV11-2 and TRBJ2-2, with TRBD1 as a possible D gene (5 bases). Germline V CDR1 and CDR2: SGHAT, FQNNGV. V was clipped by 3 bases and J by 1 base, with 12 bases between them. The CDR3 contains 16 residues.

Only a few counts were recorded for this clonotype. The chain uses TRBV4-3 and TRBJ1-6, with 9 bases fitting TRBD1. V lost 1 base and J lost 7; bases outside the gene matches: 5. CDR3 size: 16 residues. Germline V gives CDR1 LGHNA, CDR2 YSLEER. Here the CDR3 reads CASSQGPGTGNSPLHF. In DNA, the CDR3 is TGCGCCAGCAGCCAAGGGCCCGGGACAGGGAATTCACCCCTCCACTTT.

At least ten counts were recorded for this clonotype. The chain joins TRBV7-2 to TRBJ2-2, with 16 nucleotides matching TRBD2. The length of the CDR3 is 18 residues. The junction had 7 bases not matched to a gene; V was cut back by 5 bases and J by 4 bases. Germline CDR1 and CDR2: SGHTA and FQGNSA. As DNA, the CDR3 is TGTGCCAGCAGCCCAGGGACTAGCGGGAGGGAGACCACCGGGGAGCTGTTTTTT. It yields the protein CASSPGTSGRETTGELFF.

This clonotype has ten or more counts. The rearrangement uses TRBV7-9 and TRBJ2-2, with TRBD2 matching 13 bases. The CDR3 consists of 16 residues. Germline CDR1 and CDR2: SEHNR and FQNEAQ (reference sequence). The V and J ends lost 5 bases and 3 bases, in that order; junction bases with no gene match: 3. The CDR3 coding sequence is TGTGCCAGCAGCCTCGGACTAGCGGGAGACACCGGGGAGCTGTTTTTT. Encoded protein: CASSLGLAGDTGELFF.

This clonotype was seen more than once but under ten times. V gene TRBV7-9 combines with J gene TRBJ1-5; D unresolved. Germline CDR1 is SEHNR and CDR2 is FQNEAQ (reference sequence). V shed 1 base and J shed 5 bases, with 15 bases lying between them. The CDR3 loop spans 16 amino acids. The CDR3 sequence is CASSLGILEGDQPQHF. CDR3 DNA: TGTGCCAGCAGCTTAGGAATCCTGGAGGGCGATCAGCCCCAGCATTTT.

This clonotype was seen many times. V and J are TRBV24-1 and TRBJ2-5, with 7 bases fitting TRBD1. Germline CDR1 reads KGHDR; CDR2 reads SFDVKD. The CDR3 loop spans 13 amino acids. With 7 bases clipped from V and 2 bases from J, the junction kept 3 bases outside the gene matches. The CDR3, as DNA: TGTGCCACCAGGGGACAGAATCAAGAGACCCAGTACTTC. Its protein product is CATRGQNQETQYF.

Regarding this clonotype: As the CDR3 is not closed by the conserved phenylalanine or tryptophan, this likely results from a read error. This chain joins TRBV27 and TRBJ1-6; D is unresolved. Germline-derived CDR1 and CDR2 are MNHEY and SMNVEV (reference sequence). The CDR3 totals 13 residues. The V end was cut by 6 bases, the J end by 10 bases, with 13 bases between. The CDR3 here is CASRPFGFSPLHS. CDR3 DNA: TGTGCCAGCAGACCCTTCGGGTTCTCACCCCTCCACTCT.

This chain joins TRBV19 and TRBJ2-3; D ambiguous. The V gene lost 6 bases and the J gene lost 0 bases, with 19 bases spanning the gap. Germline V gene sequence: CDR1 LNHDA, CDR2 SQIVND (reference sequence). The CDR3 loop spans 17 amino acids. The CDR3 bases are TGTGCCAGTAGCACAATTTACATCGAAGCTAGCACAGATACGCAGTATTTT. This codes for CASSTIYIEASTDTQYF.

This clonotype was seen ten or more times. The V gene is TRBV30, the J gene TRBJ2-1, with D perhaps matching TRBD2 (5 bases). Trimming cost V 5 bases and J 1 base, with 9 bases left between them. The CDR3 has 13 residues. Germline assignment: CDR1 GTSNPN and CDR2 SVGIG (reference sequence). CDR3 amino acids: CAWQRVSYNEQFF. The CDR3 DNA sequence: TGTGCCTGGCAGAGGGTATCCTACAATGAGCAGTTCTTC.

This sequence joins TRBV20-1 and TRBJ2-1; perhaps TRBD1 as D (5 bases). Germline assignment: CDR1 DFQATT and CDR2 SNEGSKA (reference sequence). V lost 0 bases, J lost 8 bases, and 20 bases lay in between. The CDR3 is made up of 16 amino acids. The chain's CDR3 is CSARELARSRADEQFF. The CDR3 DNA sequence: TGCAGTGCTAGAGAGTTGGCCCGGTCCAGGGCCGATGAGCAGTTCTTC.

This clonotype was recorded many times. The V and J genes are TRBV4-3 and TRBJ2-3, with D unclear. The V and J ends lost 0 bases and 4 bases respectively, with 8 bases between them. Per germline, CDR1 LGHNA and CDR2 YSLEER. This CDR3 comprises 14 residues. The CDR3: CASSQERNSDTQYF. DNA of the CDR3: TGCGCCAGCAGCCAAGAGCGGAACTCAGATACGCAGTATTTT.

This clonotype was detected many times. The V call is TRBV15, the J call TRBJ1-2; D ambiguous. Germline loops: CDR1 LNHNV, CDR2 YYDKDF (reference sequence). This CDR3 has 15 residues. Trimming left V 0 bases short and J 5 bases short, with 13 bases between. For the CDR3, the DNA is TGTGCCACCAGCAGAGAACGGGGTGGGCCTTATGGCTACACCTTC. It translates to CATSRERGGPYGYTF.

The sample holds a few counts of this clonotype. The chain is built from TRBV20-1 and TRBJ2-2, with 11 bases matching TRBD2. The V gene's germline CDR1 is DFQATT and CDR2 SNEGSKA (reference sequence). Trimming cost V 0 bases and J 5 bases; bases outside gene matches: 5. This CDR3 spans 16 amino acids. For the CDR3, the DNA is TGCAGTGCTAGAGAACTAGCGGGAGCTTTTACCGGGGAGCTGTTTTTT. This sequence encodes CSARELAGAFTGELFF.

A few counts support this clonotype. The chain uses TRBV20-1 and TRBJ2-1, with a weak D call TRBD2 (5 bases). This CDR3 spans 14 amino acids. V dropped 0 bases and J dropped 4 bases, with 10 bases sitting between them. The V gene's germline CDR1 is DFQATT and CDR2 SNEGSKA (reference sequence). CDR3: CSARDSAKYNEQFF. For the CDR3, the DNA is TGCAGTGCTAGAGATAGCGCGAAATACAATGAGCAGTTCTTC.

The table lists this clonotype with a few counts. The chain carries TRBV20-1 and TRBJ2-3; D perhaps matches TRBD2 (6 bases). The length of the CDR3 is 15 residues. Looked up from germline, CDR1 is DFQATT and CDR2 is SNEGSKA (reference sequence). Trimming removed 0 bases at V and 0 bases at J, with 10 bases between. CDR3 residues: CSARDNGGSTDTQYF. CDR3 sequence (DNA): TGCAGTGCTAGAGATAACGGGGGAAGCACAGATACGCAGTATTTT.

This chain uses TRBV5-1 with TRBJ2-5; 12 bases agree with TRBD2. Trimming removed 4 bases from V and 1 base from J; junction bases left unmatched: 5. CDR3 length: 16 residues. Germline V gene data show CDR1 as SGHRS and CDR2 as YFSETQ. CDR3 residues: CASSGQGLAGQETQYF. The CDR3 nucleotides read TGCGCCAGCAGCGGACAGGGACTAGCGGGCCAAGAGACCCAGTACTTC.

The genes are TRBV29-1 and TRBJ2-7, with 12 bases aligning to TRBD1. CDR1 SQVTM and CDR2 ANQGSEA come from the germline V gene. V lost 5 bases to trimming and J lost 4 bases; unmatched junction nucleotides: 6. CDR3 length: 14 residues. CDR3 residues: CSVLPGQGAYEQYF. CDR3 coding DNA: TGCAGCGTTCTTCCGGGACAGGGGGCGTACGAGCAGTACTTC.

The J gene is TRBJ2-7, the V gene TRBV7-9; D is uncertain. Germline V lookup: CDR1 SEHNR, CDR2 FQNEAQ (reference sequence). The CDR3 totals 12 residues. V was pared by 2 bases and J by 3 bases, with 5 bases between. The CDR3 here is CASSLYNYEQYF. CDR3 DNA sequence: TGTGCCAGCAGCTTATACAACTACGAGCAGTACTTC.

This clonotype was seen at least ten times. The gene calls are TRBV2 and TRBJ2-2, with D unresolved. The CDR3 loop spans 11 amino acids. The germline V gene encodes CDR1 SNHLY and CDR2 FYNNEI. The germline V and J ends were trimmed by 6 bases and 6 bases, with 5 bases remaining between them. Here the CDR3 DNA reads TGTGCCAGCAGGATTTCCGGGGAGCTGTTTTTT. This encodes CASRISGELFF. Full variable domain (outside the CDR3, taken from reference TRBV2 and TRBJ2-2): EPEVTQTPSHQVTQMGQEVILRCVPISNHLYFYWYRQILGQKVEFLVSFYNNEISEKSEIFDDQFSVERPDGSNFTLKIRSTKLEDSAMYFCASRISGELFFGEGSRLTVL.

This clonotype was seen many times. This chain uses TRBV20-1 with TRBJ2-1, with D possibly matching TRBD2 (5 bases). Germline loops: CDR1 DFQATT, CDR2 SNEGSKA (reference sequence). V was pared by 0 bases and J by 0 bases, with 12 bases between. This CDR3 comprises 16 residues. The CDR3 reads CSAREVGLHSYNEQFF. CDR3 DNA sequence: TGCAGTGCTAGAGAGGTCGGACTCCACTCCTACAATGAGCAGTTCTTC.

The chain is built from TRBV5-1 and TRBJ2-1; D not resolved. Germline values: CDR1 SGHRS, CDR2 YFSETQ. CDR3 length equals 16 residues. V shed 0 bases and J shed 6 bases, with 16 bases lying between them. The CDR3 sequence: CASSLGVLNLLNEQFF. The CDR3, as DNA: TGCGCCAGCAGCTTGGGCGTCCTGAACCTCCTCAATGAGCAGTTCTTC.

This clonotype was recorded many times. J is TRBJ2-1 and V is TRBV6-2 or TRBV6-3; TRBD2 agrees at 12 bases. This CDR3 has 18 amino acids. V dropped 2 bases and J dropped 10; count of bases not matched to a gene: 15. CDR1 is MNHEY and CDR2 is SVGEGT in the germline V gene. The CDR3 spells CASSYPRNLAGGPREQFF. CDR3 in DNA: TGTGCCAGCAGTTACCCGAGGAATCTAGCGGGAGGGCCTCGGGAGCAGTTCTTC.

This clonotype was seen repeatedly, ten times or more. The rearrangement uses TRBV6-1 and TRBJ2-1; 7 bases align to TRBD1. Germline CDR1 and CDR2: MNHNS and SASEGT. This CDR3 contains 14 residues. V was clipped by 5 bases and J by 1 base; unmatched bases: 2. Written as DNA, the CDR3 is TGTGCCAGCAGTCCGGGACAGTCCTACAATGAGCAGTTCTTC. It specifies CASSPGQSYNEQFF.

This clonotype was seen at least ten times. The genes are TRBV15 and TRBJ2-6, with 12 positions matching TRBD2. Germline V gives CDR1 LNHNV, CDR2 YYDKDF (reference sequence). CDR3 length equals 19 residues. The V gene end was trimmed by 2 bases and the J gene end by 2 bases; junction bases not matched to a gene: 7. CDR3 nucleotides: TGTGCCACCAGCAGAAAGCTAGCGGGAGGGCCGACTGGGGCCAACGTCCTGACTTTC. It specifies CATSRKLAGGPTGANVLTF.

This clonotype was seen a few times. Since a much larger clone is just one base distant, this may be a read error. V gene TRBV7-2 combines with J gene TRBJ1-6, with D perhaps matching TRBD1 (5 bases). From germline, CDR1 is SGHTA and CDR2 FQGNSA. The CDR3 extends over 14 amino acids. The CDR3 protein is CASSLGQGGAPLRF. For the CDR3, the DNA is TGTGCCAGCAGCTTAGGGCAGGGCGGCGCACCCCTCCGCTTT.

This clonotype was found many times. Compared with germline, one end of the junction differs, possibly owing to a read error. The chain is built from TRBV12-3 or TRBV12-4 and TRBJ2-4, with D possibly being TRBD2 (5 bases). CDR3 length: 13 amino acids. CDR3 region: CASSLAWSTERHF. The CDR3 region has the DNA TGTGCCAGCAGTTTAGCGTGGAGCACGGAGCGGCACTTC.

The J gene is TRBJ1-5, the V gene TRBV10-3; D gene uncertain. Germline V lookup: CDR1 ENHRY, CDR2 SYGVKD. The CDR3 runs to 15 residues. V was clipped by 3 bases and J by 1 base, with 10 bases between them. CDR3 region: CAISEPGESNQPQHF. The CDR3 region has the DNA TGTGCCATCAGTGAACCAGGAGAGAGCAATCAGCCCCAGCATTTT.

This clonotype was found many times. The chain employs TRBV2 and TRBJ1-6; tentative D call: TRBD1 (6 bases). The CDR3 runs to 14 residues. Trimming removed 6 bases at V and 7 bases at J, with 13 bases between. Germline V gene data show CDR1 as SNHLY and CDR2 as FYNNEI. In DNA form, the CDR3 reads TGTGCCAGCAGCAGGGGAACCCGGAATTCACCCCTCCACTTT. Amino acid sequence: CASSRGTRNSPLHF.

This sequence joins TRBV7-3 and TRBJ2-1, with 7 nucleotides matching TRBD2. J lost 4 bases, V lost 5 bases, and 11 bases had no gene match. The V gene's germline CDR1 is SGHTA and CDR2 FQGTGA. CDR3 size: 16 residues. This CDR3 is CASSLHASGPYNEQFF. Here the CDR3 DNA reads TGTGCCAGCAGCCTACATGCTAGCGGCCCTTACAATGAGCAGTTCTTC.